The rows below give T cell receptor beta chains drawn from one sample of a study of beta chain features in type 1 diabetes. The data were produced by immunoSEQ multiplex PCR, yet TCRdb's version contains in-frame clones alone and is incomplete. The sample yields 150,000 to 200,000 clones, around 9% seen once. Input material: central memory CD4+ T cells from blood. These receptors all stem from a woman in her thirties with type 1 diabetes. Both conserved end residues are part of each CDR3. D genes are given only for firm matches. Clone sizes are given selectively: once, few, many, or a class where the clone is expanded.

DNA: TGTGCCAGCAGCCATGGACAGGGGGCTCTACAGACCCAGTACTTC
CDR3: CASSHGQGALQTQYF
size: .
V: TRBV4-2
D: TRBD1
J: TRBJ2-5

DNA: TGTGCCAGCAGGGAGAACGAGCAGTACTTC
CDR3: CASRENEQYF
size: few
V: TRBV6-1
D: .
J: TRBJ2-7

DNA: TGCGCCAGCAGCTTAAGGCTAGCGGGGAATGAGCAGTTCTTC
CDR3: CASSLRLAGNEQFF
size: few
V: TRBV5-1
D: TRBD2
J: TRBJ2-1

DNA: TGCAGCGTCCTCGTCGGGAATTCCAATCAGCCCCAGCATTTT
CDR3: CSVLVGNSNQPQHF
size: few
V: TRBV29-1
D: .
J: TRBJ1-5

DNA: TGTGCCAGCAGTCCATTCGTCGGGGGGAGTTCGGAGACCCAGTACTTC
CDR3: CASSPFVGGSSETQYF
size: .
V: TRBV28
D: TRBD2
J: TRBJ2-5

DNA: TGTGCCAGCAGCTTAACTAGCCCCGGGAAGACCCAGTACTTC
CDR3: CASSLTSPGKTQYF
size: few
V: TRBV7-9
D: .
J: TRBJ2-5

DNA: TGTGCCAGCAAAGGGACAGGGTTGGGGGCTGAGCAGTTCTTC
CDR3: CASKGTGLGAEQFF
size: few
V: TRBV25-1
D: TRBD1
J: TRBJ2-1

DNA: TGTGCCACTTCGAATCGGGACAGCTCCTACAATGAGCAGTTCTTC
CDR3: CATSNRDSSYNEQFF
size: .
V: TRBV10-3
D: TRBD1
J: TRBJ2-1

DNA: TGTGCCTGGAGTGTAAAGGCAGGGGATGGCTACACCTTC
CDR3: CAWSVKAGDGYTF
size: .
V: TRBV30
D: .
J: TRBJ1-2

DNA: TGTGCCTCGGGAGTCGGTTACGAGCAGTACTTC
CDR3: CASGVGYEQYF
size: few
V: TRBV30
D: .
J: TRBJ2-7

DNA: TGTGCCATCAGTGAGCCGTTAACTAACTATGGCTACACCTTC
CDR3: CAISEPLTNYGYTF
size: .
V: TRBV10-3
D: .
J: TRBJ1-2

DNA: TGTGCCAGCAGCCCACCGATGGGACAGGGGGCCTATGGCTACACCTTC
CDR3: CASSPPMGQGAYGYTF
size: few
V: TRBV11-2
D: TRBD1
J: TRBJ1-2

DNA: TGTGCCAGCAGCTTAGCAGGACAGGGAAGATCAGCTTTCTTT
CDR3: CASSLAGQGRSAFF
size: many
V: TRBV7-2
D: TRBD1
J: TRBJ1-1

DNA: TGTGCCAGCAGTTTCGGAGGGGCCCCAGAGACCCAGTACTTC
CDR3: CASSFGGAPETQYF
size: few
V: TRBV28
D: .
J: TRBJ2-5

DNA: TGTGCCACCAGCAGAGATTGGGCACCTAAAGAGACCCAGTACTTC
CDR3: CATSRDWAPKETQYF
size: few
V: TRBV15
D: .
J: TRBJ2-5

DNA: TGTGCCAGCAGTCCCCCACAGGGAGGAAACACCATATATTTT
CDR3: CASSPPQGGNTIYF
size: few
V: TRBV25-1
D: .
J: TRBJ1-3

DNA: TGTGCCTGGACGTTGAACACTGAAGCTTTCTTT
CDR3: CAWTLNTEAFF
size: .
V: TRBV30
D: .
J: TRBJ1-1

DNA: TGTGCCAGCTTCGCAGATACGCAGTATTTT
CDR3: CASFADTQYF
size: few
V: TRBV28
D: .
J: TRBJ2-3

DNA: TGTGCCAGCAGCCACGGACTAGCGGACCAAGAGACCCAGTACTTC
CDR3: CASSHGLADQETQYF
size: few
V: TRBV4-2
D: TRBD2
J: TRBJ2-5

DNA: TGTGCCATCAGTAAAGCCACAGGGGCGGGGGAAAAACTGTTTTTT
CDR3: CAISKATGAGEKLFF
size: .
V: TRBV10-3
D: TRBD1
J: TRBJ1-4

DNA: TGTGCCAGCAGCCCGAGACTAGCGGGGGGTATTAATGAGCAGTTCTTC
CDR3: CASSPRLAGGINEQFF
size: few
V: TRBV11-2
D: TRBD2
J: TRBJ2-1

DNA: TGTGCCAGCAGCGCCTATGATGAGCAGTTCTTC
CDR3: CASSAYDEQFF
size: .
V: TRBV2
D: .
J: TRBJ2-1

DNA: TGCGCCAGCAGCCCGCCCGGGACTAGCGGGAGTGAACATAAAGAGACCCAGTACTTC
CDR3: CASSPPGTSGSEHKETQYF
size: few
V: TRBV23-1
D: TRBD2
J: TRBJ2-5

DNA: TGTGCCAGCAGCCAAGATAGGTCGGGAACCCTCTACGAGCAGTACTTC
CDR3: CASSQDRSGTLYEQYF
size: few
V: TRBV4-2
D: .
J: TRBJ2-7

DNA: TGCGCCAGCAGCCAATATCCAGGGGGTGTGAACTATGGCTACACCTTC
CDR3: CASSQYPGGVNYGYTF
size: few
V: TRBV4-1
D: TRBD1
J: TRBJ1-2

DNA: TGTGCCAGCACCTTGGACAGGGCCTACAATGAGCAGTTCTTC
CDR3: CASTLDRAYNEQFF
size: few
V: TRBV7-9
D: TRBD1
J: TRBJ2-1

DNA: TGCAGCGTTGACCGAGGCGGGACAGGGACGAACACTGAAGCTTTCTTT
CDR3: CSVDRGGTGTNTEAFF
size: few
V: TRBV29-1
D: TRBD1
J: TRBJ1-1

DNA: TGCGCCAGCAGCCAGGGGCTACCTGAAAACCTGTTTTTT
CDR3: CASSQGLPENLFF
size: few
V: TRBV4-1
D: .
J: TRBJ1-4

DNA: TGTGCCAGCAGCTTAGCGTCATATCGGGGGTGGGAGCAGTACTTC
CDR3: CASSLASYRGWEQYF
size: few
V: TRBV7-9
D: .
J: TRBJ2-7

DNA: TGCGCCAGCAGCTTGGGTCTTTGGGCGGGCGCAGTCAATGAGCAGTTCTTC
CDR3: CASSLGLWAGAVNEQFF
size: few
V: TRBV5-1
D: .
J: TRBJ2-1

DNA: TGTGCCAGCAGCCGGACAGGTGGGCACAATGAGCAGTTCTTC
CDR3: CASSRTGGHNEQFF
size: .
V: TRBV9
D: TRBD1
J: TRBJ2-1

DNA: TGTGCCAGTAGCCAAGGACAGGCCTTTAATCAGCCCCAGCATTTT
CDR3: CASSQGQAFNQPQHF
size: .
V: TRBV19
D: TRBD1
J: TRBJ1-5

DNA: TGTGCCAGCGCAGACAGGGTGAACACCGGGGAGCTGTTTTTT
CDR3: CASADRVNTGELFF
size: few
V: TRBV2
D: TRBD1
J: TRBJ2-2

DNA: TGTGCCAGCAGCCAAGATACAGCTGAAGCTTTCTTT
CDR3: CASSQDTAEAFF
size: .
V: TRBV14
D: .
J: TRBJ1-1

DNA: TGTGCCAGCAGTGACAGGGGGCGAGTTTACGGTGAGCAGTTCTTC
CDR3: CASSDRGRVYGEQFF
size: few
V: TRBV6-1
D: TRBD1
J: TRBJ2-1

DNA: TGTGCCAGCAGCTATACCACAGATACGCAGTATTTT
CDR3: CASSYTTDTQYF
size: few
V: TRBV2
D: .
J: TRBJ2-3

DNA: TGTGCCAGTAGACCTCTAACTAGCGGGATAAATGAGCAGTTCTTC
CDR3: CASRPLTSGINEQFF
size: few
V: TRBV19
D: TRBD2
J: TRBJ2-1

DNA: TGTGCCTGGAGTGTATGGGAGCCGGGCACCGGGGAGCTGTTTTTT
CDR3: CAWSVWEPGTGELFF
size: few
V: TRBV30
D: .
J: TRBJ2-2

DNA: TGTGCCAGTAGTCCAGCGTCCTATCAGAACACTGAAGCTTTCTTT
CDR3: CASSPASYQNTEAFF
size: .
V: TRBV30
D: .
J: TRBJ1-1

DNA: TGCAGCGTTCGCCAGGTTGGCACTGAAGCTTTCTTT
CDR3: CSVRQVGTEAFF
size: many
V: TRBV29-1
D: .
J: TRBJ1-1

DNA: TGTGCCAGCAGTGTTTCGGCAACCTGGCGGGGCTACACCTTC
CDR3: CASSVSATWRGYTF
size: few
V: TRBV2
D: .
J: TRBJ1-2

DNA: TGTGCCAGCTCACCCAGCCAGGGCAGGGGCTATGGCTACACCTTC
CDR3: CASSPSQGRGYGYTF
size: few
V: TRBV18
D: .
J: TRBJ1-2

DNA: TGTGCCAGCAGCTTGATGGAGCGGCGCACCGGGGAGCTGTTTTTT
CDR3: CASSLMERRTGELFF
size: few
V: TRBV5-4
D: .
J: TRBJ2-2

DNA: TGTGCCAGCAGCCTAGCGGGCAACACCGGGGAGCTGTTTTTT
CDR3: CASSLAGNTGELFF
size: .
V: TRBV5-4
D: TRBD2
J: TRBJ2-2

DNA: TGTGCCAGCAGTCCCGCGACGGGGAACACTGAAGCTTTCTTT
CDR3: CASSPATGNTEAFF
size: .
V: TRBV28
D: .
J: TRBJ1-1

DNA: TGTGCCAGTAGTCTAGACCCAGGACTTACGAACACCGGGGAGCTGTTTTTT
CDR3: CASSLDPGLTNTGELFF
size: few
V: TRBV19
D: .
J: TRBJ2-2

DNA: TGTGCCAGCAGCTTTACCTCGGGAGGGTCAGATACGCAGTATTTT
CDR3: CASSFTSGGSDTQYF
size: .
V: TRBV5-4
D: TRBD2
J: TRBJ2-3

DNA: TGTGCCAGCAGTCCAGGCTGGGGGGGAAGTCAGCCCCAGCATTTT
CDR3: CASSPGWGGSQPQHF
size: few
V: TRBV6-6
D: .
J: TRBJ1-5

DNA: TGTGCCAGCGGGCGGGGGACAGGGCCCACAGATACGCAGTATTTT
CDR3: CASGRGTGPTDTQYF
size: .
V: TRBV6-5
D: TRBD1
J: TRBJ2-3

DNA: TGTGCCACCAGCAGAGATCGGGGGGGCCCCTACACCTTC
CDR3: CATSRDRGGPYTF
size: .
V: TRBV15
D: .
J: TRBJ1-2